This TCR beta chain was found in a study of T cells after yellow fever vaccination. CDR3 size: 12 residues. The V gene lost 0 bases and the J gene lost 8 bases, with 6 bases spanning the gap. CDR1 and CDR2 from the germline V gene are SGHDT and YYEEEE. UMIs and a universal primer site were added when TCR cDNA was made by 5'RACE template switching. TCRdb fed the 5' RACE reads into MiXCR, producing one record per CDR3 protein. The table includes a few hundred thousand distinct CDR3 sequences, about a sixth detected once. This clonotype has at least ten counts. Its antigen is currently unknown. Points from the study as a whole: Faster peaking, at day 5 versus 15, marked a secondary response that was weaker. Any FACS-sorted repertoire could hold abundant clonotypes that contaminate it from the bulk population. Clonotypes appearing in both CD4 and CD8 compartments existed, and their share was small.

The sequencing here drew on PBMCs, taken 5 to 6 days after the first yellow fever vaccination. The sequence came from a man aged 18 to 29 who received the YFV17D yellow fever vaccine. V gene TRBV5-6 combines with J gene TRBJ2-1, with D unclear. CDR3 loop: CASSLDGYEQFF. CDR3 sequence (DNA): TGTGCCAGCAGCTTGGATGGATATGAGCAGTTCTTC.